This T cell receptor beta chain was identified during a study of Graves' ophthalmopathy and Graves' hyperthyroidism. Beta-chain TCR CDR3 regions were amplified from RNA transcripts. An opening RT-PCR round employed HTBI primers and preceded a second-round multiplex PCR. From the multiplex PCR reads, TCRdb called clonotypes with MiXCR, one entry per CDR3 protein. This table has 230,000 or so distinct CDR3 sequences, around 42% appearing once. In donors with ophthalmopathy, activity was moderate-to-severe, with CAS ≥3, NOSPECS ≥4 and duration under 3 months. This clonotype was recorded a few times. The CDR3 spans 15 residues. Trimming removed 5 bases from V and 6 bases from J; junction bases left unmatched: 5. Germline loops: CDR1 MRHNA, CDR2 SNTAGT.

The source is an adult man with Graves' ophthalmopathy. The genes are TRBV6-4 and TRBJ2-2; 11 positions match TRBD1. Sequencing was carried out using peripheral blood. The CDR3 DNA reads TGTGCCAGCAGTTCCCCGGGACAGGGGGCCGGGGAGCTGTTTTTT. The encoded protein is CASSSPGQGAGELFF.